This entry lists 11 T cell receptor beta chains sequenced from one sample in a study of radiation and T cells in renal cell carcinoma. Regarding treatment: treatment-naive control, cytoreductive nephrectomy. Sequenced by immunoSEQ multiplex PCR; TCRdb stores in-frame clones only, minus some. The data contain about 23,000 clones, approximately 54% of them singletons. The starting material was tumor tissue, obtained from a patient whose treatment was nephrectomy without radiotherapy. These receptors originate from a human donor with renal cell carcinoma.

In its sample, this clone was seen a few times. This chain links TRBV5-6 with TRBJ2-7; unclear D gene. The CDR3 consists of 12 residues. Looked up from germline, CDR1 is SGHDT and CDR2 is YYEEEE. V was cut by 0 bases and J by 4 bases, with 5 bases left in between. Here the CDR3 reads CASSLDVYEQYF. Written as DNA, the CDR3 is TGTGCCAGCAGCTTGGACGTATACGAGCAGTACTTC.

The chain is built from TRBV7-9 and TRBJ1-2; D is unresolved. Looked up from germline, CDR1 is SEHNR and CDR2 is FQNEAQ (reference sequence). With 8 bases removed from V and 8 bases from J, the gap between germline ends came to 12 bases. The CDR3 spans 11 residues. CDR3 sequence (DNA): TGTGCCAGCGGTACTGAGTTCGGCTACACCTTC. Residues: CASGTEFGYTF.

The chain links TRBV7-9 to TRBJ1-2; a possible D gene is TRBD1 (6 bases). V was pared by 1 base and J by 12 bases, with 18 bases between. CDR3 length: 14 amino acids. The V gene's germline CDR1 is SEHNR and CDR2 FQNEAQ (reference sequence). The CDR3 DNA reads TGTGCCAGCAGCTTAGAGGGGGGGACAACGGGCCACACCTTC. Encoded protein: CASSLEGGTTGHTF.

The V gene is TRBV6-1, the J gene TRBJ1-5; D is undetermined. The CDR3 runs 13 residues. From germline, CDR1 is MNHNS and CDR2 SASEGT. V was pared by 3 bases and J by 4 bases, with 7 bases between. This CDR3 is CASSDSWNQPQHF. CDR3 bases: TGTGCCAGCAGTGATTCGTGGAATCAGCCCCAGCATTTT.

The chain carries TRBV13 and TRBJ2-7, with TRBD1 as a possible D gene (6 bases). The V gene lost 3 bases and the J gene lost 4 bases, with 16 bases spanning the gap. From germline, CDR1 is PRHDT and CDR2 FYEKMQ (reference sequence). CDR3 size: 15 residues. The CDR3 nucleotides are TGTGCCAGCAGCTTCAGAGTGACAGGTAAATACGAGCAGTACTTC. Its translation: CASSFRVTGKYEQYF.

The J gene is TRBJ1-5, the V gene TRBV6-5; D uncertain. The CDR3 spans 14 residues. Trimming pared 0 bases from V and 4 bases from J, leaving 7 bases between. CDR1 is MNHEY and CDR2 is SVGAGI in the germline V gene. The CDR3: CASSYSGRNQPQHF. CDR3 nucleotide sequence: TGTGCCAGCAGTTACTCGGGCAGAAATCAGCCCCAGCATTTT.

This clone was seen a handful of times. The rearrangement uses TRBV4-3 and TRBJ1-1; tentatively, D is TRBD1 (5 bases). The CDR3 sequence is 15 residues long. The germline V gene encodes CDR1 LGHNA and CDR2 YSLEER. V lost 1 base and J 5 bases, leaving 14 bases between the germline ends. CDR3 region: CASSQALGVWTEAFF. CDR3 DNA: TGCGCCAGCAGCCAAGCGCTAGGGGTATGGACTGAAGCTTTCTTT.

There are a few counts of this clone. The chain couples TRBV6-5 to TRBJ2-3, with D perhaps TRBD2 (6 bases). Trimming stripped 8 bases from V and 0 bases from J, with 15 bases between. CDR1 and CDR2 (germline): MNHEY, SVGAGI. This CDR3 contains 15 residues. The CDR3 coding sequence is TGTGCCAGCCGGGACTCCTTACCTAGCACAGATACGCAGTATTTT. It specifies CASRDSLPSTDTQYF.

The rearrangement uses TRBV10-3 and TRBJ2-3, with a possible D match to TRBD2 (5 bases). From germline, CDR1 is ENHRY and CDR2 SYGVKD. Trimming shortened V by 3 bases and J by 0 bases, and 13 bases separated the two germline ends. This CDR3 is 16 amino acids long. The CDR3 DNA is TGTGCCATCAGTGACCGCTCTCGGGGAAGCACAGATACGCAGTATTTT. As protein: CAISDRSRGSTDTQYF.

This clone was seen only a few times. The sample carries other DNA sequences with the same CDR3. The J gene is TRBJ2-2, the V gene TRBV9; D perhaps matches TRBD1 (5 bases). Germline V gene lookup returns CDR1 SGDLS and CDR2 YYNGEE. The CDR3 length is 13 residues. V was pared by 1 base and J by 8 bases, with 9 bases between. CDR3 amino acids: CASSVSGPGELFF. The CDR3 nucleotides read TGTGCCAGCAGCGTATCAGGGCCTGGGGAGCTGTTTTTT.

The V call is TRBV30, the J call TRBJ1-2; 8 bases align to TRBD1. This CDR3 is built from 15 residues. The germline CDR1 and CDR2 sequences are GTSNPN and SVGIG (reference sequence). The ends lost 1 base at V and 4 bases at J; junction bases unmatched: 8. The CDR3 loop is CAWSGSGQGAYGYTF. The CDR3 DNA follows: TGTGCCTGGAGTGGCTCCGGACAGGGAGCCTATGGCTACACCTTC.